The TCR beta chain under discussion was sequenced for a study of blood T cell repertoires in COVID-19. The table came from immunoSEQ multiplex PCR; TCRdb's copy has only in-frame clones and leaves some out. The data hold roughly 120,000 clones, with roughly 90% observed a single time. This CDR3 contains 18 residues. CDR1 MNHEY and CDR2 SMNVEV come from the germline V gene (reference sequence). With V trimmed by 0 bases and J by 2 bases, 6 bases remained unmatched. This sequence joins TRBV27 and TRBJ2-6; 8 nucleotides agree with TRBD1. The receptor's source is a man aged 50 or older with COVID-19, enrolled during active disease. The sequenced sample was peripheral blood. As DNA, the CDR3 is TGTGCCAGCAGTTTATCCCGGGACAGGCGGCCTGGGGCCAACGTCCTGACTTTC. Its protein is CASSLSRDRRPGANVLTF.